This T cell receptor beta chain was sequenced in a study of cytomegalovirus exposure and HLA in healthy donors. Study-wide results and limits: In a later analysis, a missense DCLRE1C variant was linked to TCR beta V- and J-gene trimming. Immune exposure was documented only through CMV serostatus.

CDR3 length: 14 residues. Germline CDR1 reads SNHLY; CDR2 reads FYNNEI. V was clipped by 7 bases and J by 1 base, with 12 bases between them. A multiplex PCR was run with 60 Vbeta primers and 13 Jbeta primers. Produced via immunoSEQ multiplex PCR; TCRdb's table is partial and in-frame only. This table has roughly 250,000 clones, roughly 80% appearing once. This clone occurred a few times. The antigen is not known. Input material: PBMCs. The origin of this receptor is a girl aged 2-9 years in good health and CMV-seronegative. The chain recombines TRBV2 with TRBJ2-3, with a possible D match to TRBD2 (6 bases). The CDR3 nucleotides read TGTGCCAGCAAAAGTACGGGGGGCACAGATACGCAGTATTTT. Translated, it gives CASKSTGGTDTQYF.